A selection of T cell receptor beta chains follows, all from one sample in a study of cytomegalovirus exposure and HLA in healthy donors. TCRdb keeps only in-frame clones here, not all; method: immunoSEQ multiplex PCR. The data hold tens of thousands of clones, with 63% observed a single time. What was sequenced was PBMCs. The source is a woman between 40 and 55 years old in good health and CMV-seropositive. Each CDR3 is given with its conserved first and last residue. D genes are given only for firm matches. Clone size is not always given. Where it is, it says once, few, many or a class for expanded clones.

abundance,j_gene,v_gene,d_gene,CDR3aa,CDR3nt
.,TRBJ1-1,TRBV6-5,TRBD1,CASSYRQGSTEAFF,TGTGCCAGCAGTTACCGACAGGGCTCCACTGAAGCTTTCTTT
.,TRBJ2-1,TRBV28,TRBD2,CASSSGTSGSVDEQFF,TGTGCCAGCAGTTCAGGGACTAGCGGGAGCGTCGATGAGCAGTTCTTC
.,TRBJ1-5,TRBV10-3,.,CAISESVPGNQPQHF,TGTGCCATCAGTGAGTCGGTCCCGGGGAATCAGCCCCAGCATTTT
.,TRBJ2-7,TRBV4-3,.,CASSQERDYEQYF,TGCGCCAGCAGCCAAGAACGGGACTACGAGCAGTACTTC
.,TRBJ2-7,TRBV4-3,TRBD2,CASSQALGAGDPYEQYF,TGCGCCAGCAGCCAGGCCTTGGGTGCGGGAGACCCCTACGAGCAGTACTTC
.,TRBJ1-2,TRBV28,.,CASRLNYGYTF,TGTGCCAGCAGACTGAACTATGGCTACACCTTC
.,TRBJ2-6,TRBV7-2,.,CASRTQGGANVLTF,TGTGCCAGCAGGACACAGGGTGGGGCCAACGTCCTGACTTTC
.,TRBJ2-2,TRBV19,TRBD2,CASFSLAGGLHTGELFF,TGTGCCAGTTTCTCCCTAGCGGGAGGGTTGCATACCGGGGAGCTGTTTTTT
.,TRBJ2-7,TRBV27,.,CASSLRQGYYEQYF,TGTGCCAGCAGTTTACGGCAGGGGTACTACGAGCAGTACTTC
.,TRBJ2-5,TRBV5-6,TRBD2,CASSLGLAGVWPRFRAQYF,TGTGCCAGCAGCTTGGGACTAGCGGGAGTATGGCCTCGGTTTCGGGCCCAGTACTTC
.,TRBJ2-2,TRBV2,TRBD1,CASNRQGASNTGELFF,TGTGCCAGCAACCGACAGGGGGCTTCGAACACCGGGGAGCTGTTTTTT
.,TRBJ2-2,TRBV27,.,CASSFVGGQNTGELFF,TGTGCCAGCAGTTTTGTGGGGGGGCAGAACACCGGGGAGCTGTTTTTT
.,TRBJ1-2,TRBV30,TRBD1,CAWSPDRRYGYTF,TGTGCCTGGAGTCCGGACAGGAGATATGGCTACACCTTC
.,TRBJ2-7,TRBV7-2,TRBD1,CASSSQGQGTYEQYF,TGTGCCAGCAGCTCCCAGGGACAGGGGACCTACGAGCAGTACTTC
.,TRBJ2-7,TRBV7-9,.,CASSLVGQISYEQYF,TGTGCCAGCAGCTTAGTTGGTCAGATTTCCTACGAGCAGTACTTC
few,TRBJ1-1,TRBV2,.,CASSEGQGRYNTEAFF,TGTGCCAGCAGTGAAGGGCAGGGCCGTTACAACACTGAAGCTTTCTTT
.,TRBJ2-1,TRBV28,.,CASSLIGGGYNEQFF,TGTGCCAGCAGTTTGATCGGAGGTGGGTACAATGAGCAGTTCTTC
.,TRBJ2-7,TRBV6-5,.,CASSYPFVGGNYEQYF,TGTGCCAGCAGTTACCCTTTCGTTGGGGGGAACTACGAGCAGTACTTC
.,TRBJ1-2,TRBV18,TRBD1,CASSLTGTGNTQRDF,TGTGCCAGCTCATTGACCGGGACAGGGAATACTCAGCGGGACTTC
few,TRBJ1-1,TRBV21-1,.,CASSSIPLVNTEAFF,TGTGCCAGCAGCTCTATCCCGCTAGTGAACACTGAAGCTTTCTTT
.,TRBJ1-2,TRBV5-1,.,CASSLGSQGLNYGYTF,TGCGCCAGCAGCTTGGGTTCCCAGGGGCTTAACTATGGCTACACCTTC
.,TRBJ2-7,TRBV5-1,.,CASSLAYRIMPYEQYF,TGCGCCAGCAGCTTGGCCTACAGGATAATGCCCTACGAGCAGTACTTC
.,TRBJ2-7,TRBV27,.,CASSQGRSVEQYF,TGTGCCAGCAGTCAGGGTAGGTCTGTCGAGCAGTACTTC
.,TRBJ2-7,TRBV28,.,CASSLRLAYEQYF,TGTGCCAGCAGTTTAAGGCTAGCCTACGAGCAGTACTTC
.,TRBJ2-1,TRBV29-1,TRBD1,CSSLGTGVYNEQFF,TGCAGCTCCCTCGGGACAGGGGTATACAATGAGCAGTTCTTC
.,TRBJ2-1,TRBV4-1,.,CASSQGGLAKGDEQFF,TGCGCCAGCAGCCAAGGAGGCCTAGCCAAGGGAGATGAGCAGTTCTTC
.,TRBJ1-1,TRBV19,TRBD1,CASIGGTGYDTEAFF,TGTGCCAGTATCGGCGGGACAGGGTACGACACTGAAGCTTTCTTT
.,TRBJ1-1,TRBV5-4,.,CASSFAGRVIEAFF,TGTGCCAGCAGCTTTGCAGGGCGCGTAATTGAAGCTTTCTTT
.,TRBJ1-3,TRBV10-3,.,CAIRGKGAGNTIYF,TGTGCCATCAGGGGAAAGGGGGCTGGAAACACCATATATTTT
.,TRBJ2-7,TRBV14,TRBD2,CASSHPGTSGPYEQYF,TGTGCCAGCAGCCACCCCGGGACTAGCGGGCCCTACGAGCAGTACTTC
once,TRBJ2-5,TRBV5-1,TRBD1,CASSLGDRGSPRRLETQYF,TGCGCCAGCAGCTTGGGGGACAGGGGTTCTCCTCGAAGGCTAGAGACCCAGTACTTC
.,TRBJ1-2,TRBV4-3,TRBD1,CASSQDLRQGGGYGYTF,TGCGCCAGCAGCCAAGACCTAAGACAGGGGGGGGGCTATGGCTACACCTTC
.,TRBJ2-1,TRBV28,TRBD2,CASSGLAEGNNEQFF,TGTGCCAGCAGTGGACTAGCGGAAGGTAACAATGAGCAGTTCTTC
.,TRBJ2-3,TRBV5-1,.,CASSPRPAERDTDTQYF,TGCGCCAGCAGTCCGAGGCCGGCCGAGCGAGACACAGATACGCAGTATTTT
.,TRBJ2-1,TRBV30,TRBD2,CAWSEGLAGGNEQFF,TGTGCCTGGAGTGAAGGACTAGCGGGAGGGAATGAGCAGTTCTTC
.,TRBJ2-7,TRBV27,TRBD2,CASSPLAGGPQYF,TGTGCCAGCAGTCCCCTAGCGGGAGGACCACAGTACTTC
once,TRBJ2-5,TRBV5-4,.,CASSLGDSIAETQYF,TGTGCCAGCAGCTTGGGCGACAGTATAGCAGAGACCCAGTACTTC
.,TRBJ1-2,TRBV28,.,CASSERYYGYTF,TGTGCCAGCAGTGAGCGGTACTATGGCTACACCTTC
few,TRBJ1-2,TRBV27,.,CASTSQQGNYGYTF,TGTGCCAGCACCTCACAACAGGGAAACTATGGCTACACCTTC
.,TRBJ2-7,TRBV7-3,.,CASSPGAGVYEQYF,TGTGCCAGCAGCCCCGGAGCAGGGGTTTACGAGCAGTACTTC
many,TRBJ2-7,TRBV6-4,TRBD1,CASSGRDRAYEQYF,TGTGCCAGCAGTGGCCGGGACAGGGCCTACGAGCAGTACTTC
.,TRBJ1-2,TRBV9,TRBD1,CASSGNLRGSYGYTF,TGTGCCAGCAGCGGGAATCTCAGGGGGAGCTATGGCTACACCTTC
.,TRBJ2-7,TRBV7-2,TRBD2,CASSLLAGESYEQYF,TGTGCCAGCAGCTTATTAGCGGGAGAGTCCTACGAGCAGTACTTC
few,TRBJ2-1,TRBV4-3,TRBD2,CASSQDVGTSGRNEQFF,TGCGCCAGCAGCCAAGATGTGGGGACTAGCGGGAGAAATGAGCAGTTCTTC
few,TRBJ1-1,TRBV5-4,TRBD1,CASSWGQANTEAFF,TGTGCCAGCAGCTGGGGACAGGCTAACACTGAAGCTTTCTTT
.,TRBJ2-2,TRBV7-6,TRBD2,CASRPTSGKTGELFF,TGTGCCAGCAGACCTACTAGCGGGAAGACCGGGGAGCTGTTTTTT
few,TRBJ1-4,TRBV9,TRBD1,CASSVADRPGFDEKLFF,TGTGCCAGCAGCGTCGCGGACAGGCCGGGGTTTGATGAAAAACTGTTTTTT
.,TRBJ1-2,TRBV7-2,.,CASSLMGQEGYTF,TGTGCCAGCAGCTTAATGGGGCAGGAGGGCTACACCTTC
.,TRBJ1-1,TRBV30,TRBD1,CAWDRGKHGPFF,TGTGCCTGGGACAGGGGCAAACATGGGCCTTTCTTT
.,TRBJ1-5,TRBV28,TRBD1,CASSIGQGNQPQHF,TGTGCCAGCAGTATCGGACAGGGAAATCAGCCCCAGCATTTT
.,TRBJ2-1,TRBV10-2,.,CASTNVEGEQFF,TGCGCCAGCACCAATGTTGAGGGTGAGCAGTTCTTC
.,TRBJ1-2,TRBV18,TRBD1,CASSPPGTGGNYGYTF,TGTGCCAGCTCACCACCCGGGACAGGGGGAAACTATGGCTACACCTTC
once,TRBJ1-3,TRBV9,TRBD1,CASSSRQGTLSGNTIYF,TGTGCCAGCAGCTCTCGACAGGGGACACTCTCTGGAAACACCATATATTTT
.,TRBJ1-6,TRBV5-6,.,CASSLRQDNSPLHF,TGTGCCAGCAGCTTACGACAGGACAATTCACCCCTCCACTTT
.,TRBJ2-1,TRBV19,TRBD1,CASSLTAGTGDPFF,TGTGCCAGTAGTCTAACCGCCGGGACAGGGGATCCGTTCTTC
few,TRBJ1-1,TRBV28,.,CASSLRGTEAFF,TGTGCCAGCAGTTTAAGGGGAACTGAAGCTTTCTTT